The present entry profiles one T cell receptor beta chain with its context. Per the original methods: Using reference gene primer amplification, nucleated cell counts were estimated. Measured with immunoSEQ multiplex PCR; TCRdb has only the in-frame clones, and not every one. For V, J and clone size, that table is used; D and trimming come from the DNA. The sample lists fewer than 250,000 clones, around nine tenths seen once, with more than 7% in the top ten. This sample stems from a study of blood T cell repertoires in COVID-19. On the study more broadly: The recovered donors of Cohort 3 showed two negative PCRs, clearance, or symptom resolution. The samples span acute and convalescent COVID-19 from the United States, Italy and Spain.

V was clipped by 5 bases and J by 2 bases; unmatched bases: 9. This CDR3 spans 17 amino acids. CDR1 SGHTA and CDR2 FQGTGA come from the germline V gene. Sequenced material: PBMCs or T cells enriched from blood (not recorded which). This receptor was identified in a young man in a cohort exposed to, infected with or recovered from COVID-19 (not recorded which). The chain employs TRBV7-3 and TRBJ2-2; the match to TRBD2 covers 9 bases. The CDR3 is CASSLSIAGANTGELFF. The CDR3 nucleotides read TGTGCCAGCAGCCTATCTATAGCGGGAGCAAACACCGGGGAGCTGTTTTTT.